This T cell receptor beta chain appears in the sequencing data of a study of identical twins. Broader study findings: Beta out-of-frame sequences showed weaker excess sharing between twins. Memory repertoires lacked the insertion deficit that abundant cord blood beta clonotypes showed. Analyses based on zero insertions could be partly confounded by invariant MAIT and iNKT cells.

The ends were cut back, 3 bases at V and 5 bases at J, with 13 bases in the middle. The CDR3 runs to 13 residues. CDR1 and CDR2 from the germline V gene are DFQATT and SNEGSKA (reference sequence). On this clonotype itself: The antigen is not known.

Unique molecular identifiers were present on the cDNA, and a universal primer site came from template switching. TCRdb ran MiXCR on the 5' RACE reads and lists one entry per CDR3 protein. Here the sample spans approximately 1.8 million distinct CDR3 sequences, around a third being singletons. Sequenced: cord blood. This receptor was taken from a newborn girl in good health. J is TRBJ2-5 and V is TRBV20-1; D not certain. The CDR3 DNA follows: TGCAGTGCTAGCGTCCACCCTGGGGAGACCCAGTACTTC. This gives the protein CSASVHPGETQYF.